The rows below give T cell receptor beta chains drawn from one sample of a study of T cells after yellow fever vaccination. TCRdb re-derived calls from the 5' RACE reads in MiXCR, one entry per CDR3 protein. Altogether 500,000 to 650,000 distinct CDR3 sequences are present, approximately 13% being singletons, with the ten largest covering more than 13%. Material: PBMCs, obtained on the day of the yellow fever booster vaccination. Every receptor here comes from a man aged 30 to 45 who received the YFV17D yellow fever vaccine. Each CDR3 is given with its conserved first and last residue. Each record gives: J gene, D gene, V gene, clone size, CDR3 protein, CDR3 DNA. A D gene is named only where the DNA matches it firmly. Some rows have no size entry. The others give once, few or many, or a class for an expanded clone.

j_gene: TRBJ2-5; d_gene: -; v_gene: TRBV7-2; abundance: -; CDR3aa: CASSLTTTGQETQYF; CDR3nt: TGTGCCAGCAGCCTAACTACGACAGGCCAAGAGACCCAGTACTTC
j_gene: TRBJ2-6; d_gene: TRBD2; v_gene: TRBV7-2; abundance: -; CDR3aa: CASSLSGRRANVLTF; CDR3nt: TGTGCCAGCAGTCTTAGCGGGAGAAGGGCCAACGTCCTGACTTTC
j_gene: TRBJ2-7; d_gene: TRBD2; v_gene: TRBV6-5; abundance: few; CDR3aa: CASSYIRAGARTLGYEQYF; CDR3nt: TGTGCCAGCAGTTACATCCGAGCGGGAGCTCGGACCCTAGGCTACGAGCAGTACTTC
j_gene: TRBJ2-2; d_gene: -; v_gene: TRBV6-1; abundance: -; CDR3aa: CASREMTATGELFF; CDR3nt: TGTGCCAGCAGAGAGATGACCGCGACCGGGGAGCTGTTTTTT
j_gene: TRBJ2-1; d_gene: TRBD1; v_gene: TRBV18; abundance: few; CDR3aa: CASSQDRGRDEQFF; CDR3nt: TGTGCCAGCTCACAGGACAGGGGGCGCGATGAGCAGTTCTTC
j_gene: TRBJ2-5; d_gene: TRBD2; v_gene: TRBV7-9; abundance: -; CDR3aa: CASRTGLAGVSTQYF; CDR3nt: TGTGCCAGCAGGACAGGACTAGCGGGAGTGTCGACCCAGTACTTC
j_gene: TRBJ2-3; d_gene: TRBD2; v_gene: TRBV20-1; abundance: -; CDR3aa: CSASSGSGSTDTQYF; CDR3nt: TGCAGTGCTAGCTCAGGTAGCGGGAGCACAGATACGCAGTATTTT
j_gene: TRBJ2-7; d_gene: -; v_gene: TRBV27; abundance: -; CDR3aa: CASREGREQYF; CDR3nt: TGTGCCAGCAGAGAGGGCAGAGAGCAGTACTTC
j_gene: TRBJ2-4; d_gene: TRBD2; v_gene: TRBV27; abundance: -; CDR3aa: CASSPPGLAGLLAKNIQYF; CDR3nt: TGTGCCAGCAGTCCCCCGGGACTAGCGGGGCTACTAGCCAAAAACATTCAGTACTTC
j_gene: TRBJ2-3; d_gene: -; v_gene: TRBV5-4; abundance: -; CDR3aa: CASSEGTAQGTDTQYF; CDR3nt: TGTGCCAGCAGCGAGGGGACCGCACAGGGCACAGATACGCAGTATTTT
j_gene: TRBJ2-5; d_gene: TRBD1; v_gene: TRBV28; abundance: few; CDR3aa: CASSPDRWGQETQYF; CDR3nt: TGTGCCAGCAGTCCGGACAGGTGGGGGCAAGAGACCCAGTACTTC
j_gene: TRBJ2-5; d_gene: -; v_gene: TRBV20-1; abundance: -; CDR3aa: CSASNPGLGETQYF; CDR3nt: TGCAGTGCTAGCAATCCGGGCCTGGGGGAGACCCAGTACTTC
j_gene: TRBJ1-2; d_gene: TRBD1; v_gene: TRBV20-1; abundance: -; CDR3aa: CSARGRGDNYGYTF; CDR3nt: TGCAGTGCTAGGGGCAGGGGGGATAACTATGGCTACACCTTC
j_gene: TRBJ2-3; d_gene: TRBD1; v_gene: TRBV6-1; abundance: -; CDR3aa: CASNLRTGASSDTQYF; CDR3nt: TGTGCCAGCAACCTAAGGACAGGGGCGAGTTCAGATACGCAGTATTTT
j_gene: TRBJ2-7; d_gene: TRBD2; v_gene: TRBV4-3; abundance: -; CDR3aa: CASSQDWVGGDSYEQYF; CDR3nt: TGCGCCAGCAGCCAAGATTGGGTGGGGGGGGACTCCTACGAGCAGTACTTC
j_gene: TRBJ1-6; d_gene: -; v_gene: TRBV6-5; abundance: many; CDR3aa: CASSYRAQGSSPLHF; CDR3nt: TGTGCCAGCAGTTATAGGGCGCAAGGGAGCTCACCCCTCCACTTT
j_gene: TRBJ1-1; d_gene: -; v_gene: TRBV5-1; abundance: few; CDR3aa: CASSLRGAGTEAFF; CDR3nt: TGCGCCAGCAGCTTAAGGGGGGCAGGAACTGAAGCTTTCTTT
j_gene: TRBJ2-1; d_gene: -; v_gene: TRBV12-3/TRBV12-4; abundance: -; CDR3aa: CASSPTGLSSYNEQFF; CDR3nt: TGTGCCAGCAGTCCCACGGGTTTAAGCTCCTACAATGAGCAGTTCTTC
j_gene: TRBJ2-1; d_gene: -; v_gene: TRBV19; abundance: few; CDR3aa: CASSIKGRYNEQFF; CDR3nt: TGTGCCAGTAGTATTAAAGGGCGGTACAATGAGCAGTTCTTC
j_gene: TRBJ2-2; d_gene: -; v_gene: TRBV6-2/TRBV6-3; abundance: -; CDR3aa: CASGQGRLAATGELFF; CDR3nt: TGTGCCAGCGGACAGGGCCGACTAGCAGCGACCGGGGAGCTGTTTTTT
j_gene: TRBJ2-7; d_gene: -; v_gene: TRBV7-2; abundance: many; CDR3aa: CASSSSRQYEQYF; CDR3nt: TGTGCCAGCAGCTCTTCCAGGCAATACGAGCAGTACTTC
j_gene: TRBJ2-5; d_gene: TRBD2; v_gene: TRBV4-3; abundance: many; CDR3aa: CASSLGPGGGETQYF; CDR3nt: TGCGCCAGCAGCTTGGGGCCGGGAGGAGGGGAGACCCAGTACTTC
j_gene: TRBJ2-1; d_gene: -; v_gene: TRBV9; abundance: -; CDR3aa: CASSVADGESYNEQFF; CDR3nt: TGTGCCAGCAGCGTAGCTGACGGTGAGTCCTACAATGAGCAGTTCTTC
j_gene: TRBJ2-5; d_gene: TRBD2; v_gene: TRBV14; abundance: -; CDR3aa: CASSQDRGLAGLVETQYF; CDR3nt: TGTGCCAGCAGCCAAGATCGGGGACTAGCGGGATTGGTGGAGACCCAGTACTTC
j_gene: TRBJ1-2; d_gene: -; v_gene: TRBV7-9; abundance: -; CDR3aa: CASSLGGGQFYGYTF; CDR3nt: TGTGCCAGCAGCTTAGGAGGGGGGCAGTTCTATGGCTACACCTTC
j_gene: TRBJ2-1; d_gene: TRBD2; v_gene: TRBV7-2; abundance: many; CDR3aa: CASSRLAGVNEQFF; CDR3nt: TGTGCCAGCAGCAGGCTAGCGGGAGTAAATGAGCAGTTCTTC
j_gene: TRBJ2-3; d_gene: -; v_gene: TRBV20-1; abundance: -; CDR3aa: CSGVGQPPDTQYF; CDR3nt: TGCAGCGGTGTAGGACAACCCCCAGATACGCAGTATTTT
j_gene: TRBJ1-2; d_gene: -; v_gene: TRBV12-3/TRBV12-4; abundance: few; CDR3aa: CASSWDPRIPNYGYTF; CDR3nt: TGTGCCAGCAGTTGGGACCCTCGAATACCGAACTATGGCTACACCTTC
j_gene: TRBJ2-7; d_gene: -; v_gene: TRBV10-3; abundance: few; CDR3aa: CAISSAYEQYF; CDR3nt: TGTGCCATCAGCTCCGCATACGAGCAGTACTTC
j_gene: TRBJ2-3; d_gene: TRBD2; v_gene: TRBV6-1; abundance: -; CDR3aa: CASSGLAGNTQYF; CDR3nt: TGTGCCAGCAGTGGACTAGCCGGGAATACGCAGTATTTT
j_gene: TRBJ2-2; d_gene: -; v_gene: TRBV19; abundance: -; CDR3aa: CASSMGIGELFF; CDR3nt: TGTGCCAGTAGTATGGGGATCGGGGAGCTGTTTTTT
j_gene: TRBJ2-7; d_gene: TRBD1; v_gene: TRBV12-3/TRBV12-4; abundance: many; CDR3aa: CASSPPGQLYEQYF; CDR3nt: TGTGCCAGCAGTCCCCCGGGACAGCTATACGAGCAGTACTTC
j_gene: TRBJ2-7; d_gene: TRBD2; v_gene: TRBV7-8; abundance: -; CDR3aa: CASSLSSGTPTYEQYF; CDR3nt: TGTGCCAGCAGCTTATCCAGCGGGACTCCAACCTACGAGCAGTACTTC
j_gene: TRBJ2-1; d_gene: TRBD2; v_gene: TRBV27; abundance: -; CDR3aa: CASSLPPVAGSEQFF; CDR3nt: TGTGCCAGCAGTTTACCTCCGGTAGCGGGAAGTGAGCAGTTCTTC
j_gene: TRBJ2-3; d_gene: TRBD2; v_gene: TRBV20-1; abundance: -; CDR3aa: CCARDLTSGRASDTQYF; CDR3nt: TGCTGTGCTAGAGATCTGACTAGCGGGAGGGCGTCAGATACGCAGTATTTT
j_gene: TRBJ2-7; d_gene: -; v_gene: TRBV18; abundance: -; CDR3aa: CASSPPGKYEQYF; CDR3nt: TGTGCCAGCTCACCACCGGGGAAATACGAGCAGTACTTC
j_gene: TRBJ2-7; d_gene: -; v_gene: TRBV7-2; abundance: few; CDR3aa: CASSSPGAFGQEQYF; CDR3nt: TGTGCCAGCAGCTCCCCGGGGGCTTTCGGGCAGGAGCAGTACTTC
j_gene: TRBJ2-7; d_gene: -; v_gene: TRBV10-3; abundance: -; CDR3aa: CAISQETSSYEQYF; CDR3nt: TGTGCCATCAGTCAGGAAACTTCTTCCTACGAGCAGTACTTC
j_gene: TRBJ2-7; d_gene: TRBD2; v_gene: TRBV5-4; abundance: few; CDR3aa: CASSLAGLAGAETYEQYF; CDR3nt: TGTGCCAGCAGCTTGGCGGGACTAGCGGGAGCAGAGACCTACGAGCAGTACTTC
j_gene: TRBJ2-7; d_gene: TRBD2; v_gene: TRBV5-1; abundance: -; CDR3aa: CASSPRTSGSSDEQYF; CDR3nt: TGCGCCAGCAGCCCCAGGACTAGCGGGAGTTCAGACGAGCAGTACTTC
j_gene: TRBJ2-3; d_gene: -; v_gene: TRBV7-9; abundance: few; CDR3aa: CASSRQVPTDTQYF; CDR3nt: TGTGCCAGCAGCCGACAGGTCCCCACAGATACGCAGTATTTT
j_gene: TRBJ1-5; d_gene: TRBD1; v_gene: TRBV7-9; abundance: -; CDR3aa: CASSTDRLGNQPQHF; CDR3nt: TGTGCCAGCAGCACGGACAGGTTGGGCAATCAGCCCCAGCATTTT
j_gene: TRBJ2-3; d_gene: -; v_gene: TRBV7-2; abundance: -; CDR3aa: CASSPSWGVGTDTQYF; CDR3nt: TGTGCCAGCAGCCCTAGCTGGGGCGTCGGCACAGATACGCAGTATTTT
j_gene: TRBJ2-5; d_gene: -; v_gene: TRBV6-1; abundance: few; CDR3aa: CASRLDGLPTQYF; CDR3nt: TGTGCCAGCAGGCTTGACGGGCTCCCGACCCAGTACTTC
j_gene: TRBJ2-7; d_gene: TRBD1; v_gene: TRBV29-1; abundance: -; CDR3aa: CSVEGFRDRGPYEQYF; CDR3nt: TGCAGCGTTGAGGGCTTCCGAGACAGGGGGCCCTACGAGCAGTACTTC
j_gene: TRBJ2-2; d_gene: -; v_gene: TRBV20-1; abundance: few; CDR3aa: CSARVAGTGTGELFF; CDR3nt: TGCAGTGCTAGAGTCGCGGGAACGGGCACCGGGGAGCTGTTTTTT
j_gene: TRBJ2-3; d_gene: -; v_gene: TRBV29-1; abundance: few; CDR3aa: CSGWGASNTQYF; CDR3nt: TGCAGCGGTTGGGGGGCGAGCAATACGCAGTATTTT
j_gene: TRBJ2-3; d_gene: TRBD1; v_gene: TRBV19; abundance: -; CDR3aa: CASSIKGTGGLDTQYF; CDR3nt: TGTGCCAGTAGTATAAAAGGGACAGGGGGCCTGGATACGCAGTATTTT
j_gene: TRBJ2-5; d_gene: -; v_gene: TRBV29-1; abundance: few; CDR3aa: CSVGPPGSWAQYF; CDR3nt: TGCAGCGTTGGACCGCCCGGCTCTTGGGCCCAGTACTTC
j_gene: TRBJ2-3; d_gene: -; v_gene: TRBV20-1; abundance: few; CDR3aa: CSARSPASTDTQYF; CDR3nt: TGCAGTGCTAGATCCCCCGCTAGCACAGATACGCAGTATTTT
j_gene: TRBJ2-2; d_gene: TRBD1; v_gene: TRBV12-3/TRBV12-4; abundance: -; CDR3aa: CACSIPTGAVNTGELFF; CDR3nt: TGTGCCTGCAGTATCCCGACAGGGGCAGTAAACACCGGGGAGCTGTTTTTT
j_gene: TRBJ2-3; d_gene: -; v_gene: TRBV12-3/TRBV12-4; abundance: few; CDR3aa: CASNPQRGDTQYF; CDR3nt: TGTGCCAGCAACCCACAAAGGGGGGATACGCAGTATTTT
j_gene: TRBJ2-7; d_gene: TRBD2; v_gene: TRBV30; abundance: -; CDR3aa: CAWSQAGGLFGQYF; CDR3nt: TGTGCCTGGAGTCAAGCGGGAGGTCTCTTTGGGCAGTACTTC
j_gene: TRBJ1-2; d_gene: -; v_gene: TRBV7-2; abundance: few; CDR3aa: CASRDLGWYGYTF; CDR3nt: TGTGCCAGCAGGGACCTGGGGTGGTATGGCTACACCTTC
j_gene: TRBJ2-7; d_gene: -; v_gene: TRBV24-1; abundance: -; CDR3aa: CASSDRVSPSSEQYF; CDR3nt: TGTGCCTCCAGTGACCGGGTATCTCCATCGAGCGAGCAGTACTTC